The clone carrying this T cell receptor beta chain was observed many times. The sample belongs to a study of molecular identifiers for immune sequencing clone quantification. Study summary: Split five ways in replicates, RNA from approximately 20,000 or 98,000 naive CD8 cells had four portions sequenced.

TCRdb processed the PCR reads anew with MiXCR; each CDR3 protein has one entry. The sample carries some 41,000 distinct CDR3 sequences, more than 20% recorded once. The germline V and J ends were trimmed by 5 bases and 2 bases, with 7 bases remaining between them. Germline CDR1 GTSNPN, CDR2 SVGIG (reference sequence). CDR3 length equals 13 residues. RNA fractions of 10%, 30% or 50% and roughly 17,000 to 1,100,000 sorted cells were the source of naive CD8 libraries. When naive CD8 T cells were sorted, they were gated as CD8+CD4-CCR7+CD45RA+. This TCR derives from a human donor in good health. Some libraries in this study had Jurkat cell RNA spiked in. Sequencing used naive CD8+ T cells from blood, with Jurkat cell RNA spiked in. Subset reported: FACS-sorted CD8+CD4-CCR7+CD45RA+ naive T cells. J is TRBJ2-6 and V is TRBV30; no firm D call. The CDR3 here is CAWERPGANVLTF. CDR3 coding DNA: TGTGCCTGGGAGAGGCCTGGGGCCAACGTCCTGACTTTC.